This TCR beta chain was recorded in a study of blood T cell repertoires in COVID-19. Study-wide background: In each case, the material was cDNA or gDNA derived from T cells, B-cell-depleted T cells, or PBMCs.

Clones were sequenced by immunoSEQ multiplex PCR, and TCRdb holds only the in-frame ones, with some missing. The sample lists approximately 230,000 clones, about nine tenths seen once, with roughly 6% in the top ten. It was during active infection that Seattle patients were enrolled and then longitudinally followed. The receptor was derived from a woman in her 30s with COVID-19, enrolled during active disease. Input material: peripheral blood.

The CDR3 DNA sequence: TGCGCCAGCAGCTCGAGGGAAACTGAAGCTTTCTTT. This translates into CASSSRETEAFF. J is TRBJ1-1 and V is TRBV5-1; D unclear. The CDR3 totals 12 residues. Between the trimmed V and J ends, which lost 3 bases and 5 bases, there was a span of 8 bases. Germline CDR1 is SGHRS and CDR2 is YFSETQ.